Below, one TCR beta chain is given with its context. The method was immunoSEQ multiplex PCR; TCRdb's version includes in-frame clones alone and lacks a portion of them. In the table there are 90,000 to 120,000 clones, roughly 90% of which are singletons. The germline CDR1 and CDR2 sequences are ENHRY and SYGVKD. V gave up 9 bases and J gave up 4 bases; unmatched junction bases: 10. There are 16 residues in the CDR3. These data belong to a study of T cell changes during pregnancy in multiple sclerosis. V and J are TRBV10-3 and TRBJ2-2, with 11 bases matching TRBD2. Source: peripheral blood, taken after pregnancy. The source is a female donor with multiple sclerosis, enrolled in a pregnancy study. CDR3 nucleotide sequence: TGTGCCATTCCATTAGCGGGGGGGCGTGGCACCGGGGAGCTGTTTTTT. Translation gives CAIPLAGGRGTGELFF.